This passage covers 18 T cell receptor beta chains from one sample sequenced in a study of sequential checkpoint blockade in melanoma (dated by TCRdb to the late 2010s). Library creation used the immunoSEQ multiplex PCR assay. The source is immuneACCESS, and TCRdb retained only in-frame sequences with V and J called. Part of the clones is not carried over; for the studies checked, unresolved V genes explain less than half of this, and the remainder is unexplained. Present in this sample are more than 30,000 clones, approximately 30% of which were seen just once. The ten biggest clones cover less than 2% of the sample. The label giving this sample's treatment or condition can be read as: randomized to nivolumab then ipilimumab (arm A) or the reverse (arm B). The input for sequencing was tumor tissue (inferred from file names), taken from a patient given nivolumab and ipilimumab in sequence. The origin of the receptors is a human donor with melanoma.

The gene calls are TRBV5-1 and TRBJ2-7; 9 nucleotides match TRBD1. V was clipped by 4 bases and J by 4 bases; unmatched bases: 6. The length of the CDR3 is 14 residues. Per germline, CDR1 SGHRS and CDR2 YFSETQ. CDR3 loop: CASSPSGQGYEQYF. The CDR3 bases are TGCGCCAGCAGCCCCTCGGGACAGGGTTACGAGCAGTACTTC.

This sequence joins TRBV7-1 and TRBJ2-2; TRBD2 is a possible D gene (6 bases). TRBV7-1 is assigned to the ORF class and has an uncertain function. The CDR3 is 13 amino acids. V lost 6 bases to trimming and J lost 7 bases, with 12 bases between them. CDR3 region: CASRPPGGGELFF. For the CDR3, the DNA is TGTGCCAGCAGGCCCCCCGGGGGCGGGGAGCTGTTTTTT.

The chain carries TRBV19 and TRBJ2-7; D unclear. Germline CDR1 LNHDA, CDR2 SQIVND (reference sequence). The CDR3 covers 14 residues. V was pared by 5 bases and J by 2 bases, with 13 bases between. In nucleotides, the CDR3 is TGTGCCAGTAGTGTACTTGGGGATACCTACGAGCAGTACTTC. The encoded protein is CASSVLGDTYEQYF.

This clone was observed at least ten times. This rearrangement joins TRBV11-3 to TRBJ2-5; 7 bases align to TRBD1. J was trimmed by 0 bases and V by 6 bases; bases with no gene match: 10. Per the germline V gene, CDR1 is SGHNT and CDR2 is YENEEA. The CDR3 contains 16 residues. Here the CDR3 reads CASRTRGQGDQETQYF. The CDR3 region has the DNA TGTGCCAGCAGAACCCGAGGGCAGGGGGACCAAGAGACCCAGTACTTC.

The rearrangement joins TRBV5-1 to TRBJ1-5, with a possible D match to TRBD1 (5 bases). Between the trimmed V and J ends, which lost 0 bases and 0 bases, there was a span of 10 bases. This CDR3 comprises 16 residues. Germline V lookup: CDR1 SGHRS, CDR2 YFSETQ. The CDR3 nucleotides read TGCGCCAGCAGCTTGGATGGGGCACATAGCAATCAGCCCCAGCATTTT. Protein product: CASSLDGAHSNQPQHF. Variable domain in full (rest from reference TRBV5-1 and TRBJ1-5): KAGVTQTPRYLIKTRGQQVTLSCSPISGHRSVSWYQQTPGQGLQFLFEYFSETQRNKGNFPGRFSGRQFSNSRSEMNVSTLELGDSALYLCASSLDGAHSNQPQHFGDGTRLSIL.

The chain uses TRBV30 and TRBJ1-6; 7 bases match TRBD1. Germline V gene data show CDR1 as GTSNPN and CDR2 as SVGIG (reference sequence). The length of the CDR3 is 16 residues. V shed 1 base and J 4 bases; nucleotides not matched to a gene: 7. The CDR3 region is CAWSDQQGSYNSPLHF. The CDR3 DNA sequence: TGTGCCTGGAGTGACCAACAGGGGAGTTATAATTCACCCCTCCACTTT.

The V and J genes are TRBV6-8 and TRBJ1-3; the match to TRBD1 covers 8 bases. This CDR3 contains 15 residues. The germline gives CDR1 MNHGY, CDR2 SAAAGT. The V segment lost 4 bases and the J segment 4 bases; nucleotides outside the gene matches: 6. This CDR3 is CASSSQGVAGNTIYF. CDR3 DNA sequence: TGTGCCAGCAGTTCACAGGGGGTTGCCGGAAACACCATATATTTT.

This clone was recorded a few times. The rearrangement joins TRBV30 to TRBJ1-3, with D maybe TRBD1 (5 bases). The germline V and J ends were trimmed by 1 base and 3 bases, with 28 bases remaining between them. Germline loops: CDR1 GTSNPN, CDR2 SVGIG (reference sequence). This CDR3 region has 20 residues. CDR3 amino acids: CAWSALDRDPLLFLGNTIYF. The CDR3 DNA follows: TGTGCCTGGAGTGCCCTGGACCGGGACCCGCTGTTGTTTCTTGGAAACACCATATATTTT. Using reference TRBV30 and TRBJ1-3 for the parts outside the CDR3, the full variable domain is SQTIHQWPATLVQPVGSPLSLECTVEGTSNPNLYWYRQAAGRGLQLLFYSVGIGQISSEVPQNLSASRPQDRQFILSSKKLLLSDSGFYLCAWSALDRDPLLFLGNTIYFGEGSWLTVV.

The CDR3 DNA follows: TGTGCCAGTAGTATGAAAGGGTTGAGCCAATCTGGGGCCAACGTCCTGACTTTC. Translation: CASSMKGLSQSGANVLTF. The chain links TRBV19 to TRBJ2-6; the D is unclear. CDR3 length equals 18 residues. The germline CDR1 and CDR2 sequences are LNHDA and SQIVND (reference sequence). V lost 3 bases, J lost 1 base, and 16 bases lay in between.

This rearrangement joins TRBV9 to TRBJ2-7; D call uncertain. With 0 bases removed from V and 5 bases from J, the gap between germline ends came to 12 bases. CDR3 length: 14 residues. Germline V CDR1 and CDR2: SGDLS, YYNGEE. CDR3 amino acids: CASSVGGRYDEQYF. CDR3 nucleotide sequence: TGTGCCAGCAGCGTAGGCGGCAGGTACGACGAGCAGTACTTC.

This clone has only a few counts. The rearrangement joins TRBV6-8 to TRBJ1-1; D ambiguous. From germline, CDR1 is MNHGY and CDR2 SAAAGT. There are 15 residues in the CDR3. Trimming took off 7 bases at V and 0 bases at J, with 15 bases between the two ends. The CDR3: CASIRRVTMNTEAFF. CDR3 DNA sequence: TGTGCCAGCATCAGACGGGTTACGATGAACACTGAAGCTTTCTTT.

This chain links TRBV18 with TRBJ1-3, with no clear D. The germline V gene encodes CDR1 KGHSH and CDR2 LQKENI. CDR3 size: 14 residues. V was cut by 0 bases and J by 4 bases, with 7 bases left in between. This CDR3 is CASSPPSTGNTIYF. CDR3 bases: TGTGCCAGCTCACCACCGTCGACAGGAAACACCATATATTTT.

This clone was seen a handful of times. V and J are TRBV10-1 and TRBJ2-7, with 9 bases fitting TRBD1. Germline assignment: CDR1 WNHNN and CDR2 SYGVQD (reference sequence). The CDR3 spans 15 residues. Losses at the gene ends were 3 bases for V and 5 bases for J; bases not matched to a gene: 8. DNA for the CDR3: TGCGCCAGCAGTGACCCCGGGACAGGGTTACACGAGCAGTACTTC. This encodes CASSDPGTGLHEQYF.

This clone was recorded at least ten times. The J gene is TRBJ2-5, the V gene TRBV11-3; 10 bases match TRBD1. Germline assignment: CDR1 SGHNT and CDR2 YENEEA. This CDR3 has 14 amino acids. V was pared by 6 bases and J by 4 bases, with 5 bases of the junction left unmatched. The CDR3 coding sequence is TGTGCCAGCAGTTCGACAGGGGGCGGAGAGACCCAGTACTTC. Protein: CASSSTGGGETQYF.

The table lists this clone with a few counts. The V call is TRBV27, the J call TRBJ1-1; 7 positions match TRBD1. CDR3 length: 15 amino acids. V lost 4 bases and J lost 1; bases outside the gene matches: 6. Germline CDR1 and CDR2: MNHEY and SMNVEV (reference sequence). The CDR3: CASSSRQGGNTEAFF. CDR3 DNA sequence: TGTGCCAGCAGTTCCCGACAGGGCGGGAACACTGAAGCTTTCTTT.

The chain carries TRBV6-8 and TRBJ1-6, with 7 positions matching TRBD1. Germline CDR1 MNHGY, CDR2 SAAAGT. The CDR3 consists of 17 residues. V dropped 6 bases and J dropped 0; count of bases not matched to a gene: 8. The CDR3 spells CASRSTGDGSYNSPLHF. The CDR3 coding sequence is TGTGCCAGCAGATCCACAGGGGATGGCTCCTATAATTCACCCCTCCACTTT.

This clone was counted between two and nine times. The CDR3 spells CAWSVRQGGGGYTF. The CDR3 nucleotides are TGTGCCTGGAGTGTACGACAGGGAGGTGGTGGCTACACCTTC. J is TRBJ1-2 and V is TRBV30, with 7 bases aligning to TRBD1. Per germline, CDR1 GTSNPN and CDR2 SVGIG (reference sequence). The CDR3 has 14 residues. V gave up 0 bases and J gave up 7 bases; unmatched junction bases: 8.

The V gene is TRBV29-1, the J gene TRBJ2-7; the match to TRBD1 covers 7 bases. The germline V gene encodes CDR1 SQVTM and CDR2 ANQGSEA. The CDR3 is 15 amino acids. V lost 4 bases and J lost 0; bases outside the gene matches: 9. CDR3 sequence: CSVGTRDRVSYEQYF. The CDR3 DNA reads TGCAGCGTTGGAACCCGAGACAGGGTCTCCTACGAGCAGTACTTC.